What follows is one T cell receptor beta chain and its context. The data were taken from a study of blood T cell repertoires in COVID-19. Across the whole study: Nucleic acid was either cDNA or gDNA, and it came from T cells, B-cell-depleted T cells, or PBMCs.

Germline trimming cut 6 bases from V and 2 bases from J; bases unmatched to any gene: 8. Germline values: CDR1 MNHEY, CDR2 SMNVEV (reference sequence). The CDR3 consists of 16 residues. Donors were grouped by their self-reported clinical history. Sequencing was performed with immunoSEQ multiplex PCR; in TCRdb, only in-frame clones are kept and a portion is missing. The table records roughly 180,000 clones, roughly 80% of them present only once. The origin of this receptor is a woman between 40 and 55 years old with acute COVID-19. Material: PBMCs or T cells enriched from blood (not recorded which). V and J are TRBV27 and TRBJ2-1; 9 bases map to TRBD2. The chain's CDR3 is CASRFNSGSTYNEQFF. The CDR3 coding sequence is TGTGCCAGCAGATTTAATAGCGGGAGTACCTACAATGAGCAGTTCTTC.